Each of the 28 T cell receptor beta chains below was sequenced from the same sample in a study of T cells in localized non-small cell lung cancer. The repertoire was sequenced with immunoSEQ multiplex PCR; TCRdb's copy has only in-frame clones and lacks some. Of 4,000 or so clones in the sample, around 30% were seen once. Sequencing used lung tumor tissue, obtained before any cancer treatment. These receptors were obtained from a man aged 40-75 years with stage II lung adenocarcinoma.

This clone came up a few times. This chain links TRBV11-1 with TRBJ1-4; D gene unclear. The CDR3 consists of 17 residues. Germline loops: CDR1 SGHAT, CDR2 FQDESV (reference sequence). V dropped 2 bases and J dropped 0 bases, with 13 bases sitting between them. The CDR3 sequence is CASSLIGRLATNEKLFF. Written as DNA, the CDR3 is TGTGCCAGCAGCTTAATAGGCCGACTAGCAACTAATGAAAAACTGTTTTTT.

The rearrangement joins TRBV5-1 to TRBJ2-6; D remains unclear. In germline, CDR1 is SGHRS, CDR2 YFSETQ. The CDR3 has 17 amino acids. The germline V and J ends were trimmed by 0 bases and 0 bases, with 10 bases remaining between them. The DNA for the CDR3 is TGCGCCAGCAGCTTGGCGTCGGTACACTCTGGGGCCAACGTCCTGACTTTC. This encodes CASSLASVHSGANVLTF.

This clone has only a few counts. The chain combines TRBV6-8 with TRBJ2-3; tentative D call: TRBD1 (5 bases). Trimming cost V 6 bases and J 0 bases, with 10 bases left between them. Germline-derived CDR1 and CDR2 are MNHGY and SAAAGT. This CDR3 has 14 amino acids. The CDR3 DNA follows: TGTGCCAGCAGGGGGCAGCTAAGCACAGATACGCAGTATTTT. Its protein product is CASRGQLSTDTQYF.

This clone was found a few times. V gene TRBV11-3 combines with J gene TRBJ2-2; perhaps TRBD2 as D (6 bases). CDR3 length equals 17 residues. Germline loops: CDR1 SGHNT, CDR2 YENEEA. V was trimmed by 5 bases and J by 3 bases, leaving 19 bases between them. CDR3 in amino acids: CASSRRARTLYTGELFF. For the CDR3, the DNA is TGTGCCAGCAGCCGGAGGGCTAGGACGTTGTACACCGGGGAGCTGTTTTTT. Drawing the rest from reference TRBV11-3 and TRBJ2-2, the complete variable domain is EAGVVQSPRYKIIEKKQPVAFWCNPISGHNTLYWYLQNLGQGPELLIRYENEEAVDDSQLPKDRFSAERLKGVDSTLKIQPAELGDSAVYLCASSRRARTLYTGELFFGEGSRLTVL.

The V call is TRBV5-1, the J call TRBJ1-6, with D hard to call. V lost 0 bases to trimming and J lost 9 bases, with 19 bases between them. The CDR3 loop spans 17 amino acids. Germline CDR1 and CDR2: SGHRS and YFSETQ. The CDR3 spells CASSLARGSGLPSPLHF. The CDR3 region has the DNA TGCGCCAGCAGCTTGGCGAGAGGATCCGGGCTCCCTTCACCCCTCCACTTT.

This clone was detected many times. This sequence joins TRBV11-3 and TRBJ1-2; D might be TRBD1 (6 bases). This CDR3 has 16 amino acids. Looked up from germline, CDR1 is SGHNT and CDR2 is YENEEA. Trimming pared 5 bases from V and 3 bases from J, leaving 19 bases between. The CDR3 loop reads CASSLNPGARDYGYTF. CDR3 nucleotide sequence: TGTGCCAGCAGCCTGAATCCGGGGGCGAGAGACTATGGCTACACCTTC. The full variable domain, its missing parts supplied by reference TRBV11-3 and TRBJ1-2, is EAGVVQSPRYKIIEKKQPVAFWCNPISGHNTLYWYLQNLGQGPELLIRYENEEAVDDSQLPKDRFSAERLKGVDSTLKIQPAELGDSAVYLCASSLNPGARDYGYTFGSGTRLTVV.

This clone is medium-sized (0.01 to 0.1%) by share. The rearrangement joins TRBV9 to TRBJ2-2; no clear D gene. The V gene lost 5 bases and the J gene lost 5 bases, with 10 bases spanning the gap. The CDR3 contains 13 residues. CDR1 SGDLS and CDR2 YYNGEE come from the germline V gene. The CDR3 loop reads CASSEGLTGELFF. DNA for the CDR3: TGTGCCAGCAGTGAAGGTCTAACCGGGGAGCTGTTTTTT.

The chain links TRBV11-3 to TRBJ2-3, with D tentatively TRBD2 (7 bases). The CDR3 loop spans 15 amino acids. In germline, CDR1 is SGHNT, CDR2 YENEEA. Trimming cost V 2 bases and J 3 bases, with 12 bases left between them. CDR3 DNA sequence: TGTGCCAGCAGCTTAAGGGCGGGGGCGACAGATACGCAGTATTTT. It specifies CASSLRAGATDTQYF.

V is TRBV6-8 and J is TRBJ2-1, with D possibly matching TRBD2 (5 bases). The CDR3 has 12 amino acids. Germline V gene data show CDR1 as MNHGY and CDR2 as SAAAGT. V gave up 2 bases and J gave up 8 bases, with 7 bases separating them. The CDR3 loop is CASSYEGYEQFF. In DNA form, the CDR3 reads TGTGCCAGCAGTTACGAGGGATATGAGCAGTTCTTC.

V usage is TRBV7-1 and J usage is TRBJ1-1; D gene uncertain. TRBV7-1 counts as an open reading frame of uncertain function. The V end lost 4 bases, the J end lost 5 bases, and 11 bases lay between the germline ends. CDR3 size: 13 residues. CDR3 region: CASSLDWATEAFF. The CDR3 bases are TGTGCCAGCAGCTTAGATTGGGCAACTGAAGCTTTCTTT.

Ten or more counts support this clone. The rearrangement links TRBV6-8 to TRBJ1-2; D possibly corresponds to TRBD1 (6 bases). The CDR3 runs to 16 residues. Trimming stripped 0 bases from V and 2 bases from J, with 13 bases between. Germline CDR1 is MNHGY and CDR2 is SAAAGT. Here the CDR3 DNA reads TGTGCCAGCAGTTACTCCCCCACTACAGGGAACTATGGCTACACCTTC. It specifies CASSYSPTTGNYGYTF.

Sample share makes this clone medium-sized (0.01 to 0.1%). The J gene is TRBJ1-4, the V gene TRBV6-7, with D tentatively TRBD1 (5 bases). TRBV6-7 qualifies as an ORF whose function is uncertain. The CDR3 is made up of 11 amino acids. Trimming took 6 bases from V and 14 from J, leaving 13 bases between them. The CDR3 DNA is TGTGCCAGCAGGGGGGTCGGTGGGCTGTTTTTT. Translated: CASRGVGGLFF.

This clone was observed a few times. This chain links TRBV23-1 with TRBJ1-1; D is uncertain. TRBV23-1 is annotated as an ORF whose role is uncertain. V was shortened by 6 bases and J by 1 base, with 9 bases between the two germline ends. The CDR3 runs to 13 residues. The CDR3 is CASSLGSNTEAFF. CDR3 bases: TGCGCCAGCAGCTTGGGGTCGAACACTGAAGCTTTCTTT.

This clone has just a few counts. The CDR3 loop is CAIREWALNTEAFF. The DNA for the CDR3 is TGTGCCATCAGGGAATGGGCCCTGAACACTGAAGCTTTCTTT. The J gene is TRBJ1-1, the V gene TRBV6-8; a possible D gene is TRBD1 (5 bases). V shed 10 bases and J shed 0 bases, with 15 bases lying between them. CDR1 is MNHGY, CDR2 SAAAGT, per germline. CDR3 length: 14 amino acids.

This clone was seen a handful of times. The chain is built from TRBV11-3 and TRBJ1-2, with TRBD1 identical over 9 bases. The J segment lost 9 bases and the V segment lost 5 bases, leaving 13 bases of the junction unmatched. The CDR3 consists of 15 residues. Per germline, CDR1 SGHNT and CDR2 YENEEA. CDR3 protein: CASSLVQGQGSRYTF. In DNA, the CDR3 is TGTGCCAGCAGCCTCGTGCAGGGACAGGGTAGTCGCTACACCTTC.

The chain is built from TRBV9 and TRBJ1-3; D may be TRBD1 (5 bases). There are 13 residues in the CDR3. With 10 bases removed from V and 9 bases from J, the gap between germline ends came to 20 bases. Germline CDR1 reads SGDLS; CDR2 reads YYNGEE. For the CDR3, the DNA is TGTGCCGACGGCGGGGGTCCCGATGGCACCATATATTTT. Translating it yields CADGGGPDGTIYF.

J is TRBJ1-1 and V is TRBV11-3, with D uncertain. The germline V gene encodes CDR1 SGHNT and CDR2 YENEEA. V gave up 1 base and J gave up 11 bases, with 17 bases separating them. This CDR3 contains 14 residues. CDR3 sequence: CASSLVLNTLGAFF. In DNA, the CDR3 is TGTGCCAGCAGCTTAGTGCTGAATACGCTCGGGGCTTTCTTT.

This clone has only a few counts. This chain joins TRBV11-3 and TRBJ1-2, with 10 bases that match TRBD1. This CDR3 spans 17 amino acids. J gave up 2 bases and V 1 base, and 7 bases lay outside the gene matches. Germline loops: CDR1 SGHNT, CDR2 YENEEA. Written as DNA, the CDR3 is TGTGCCAGCAGCTTAGTGGAGAGGGACAGGGGCAACTATGGCTACACCTTC. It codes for CASSLVERDRGNYGYTF.

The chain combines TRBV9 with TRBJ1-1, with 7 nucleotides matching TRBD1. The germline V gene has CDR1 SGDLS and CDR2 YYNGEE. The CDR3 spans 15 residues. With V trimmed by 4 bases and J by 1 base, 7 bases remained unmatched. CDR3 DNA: TGTGCCAGCAGCCCGCTGGGACAGAAGAACACTGAAGCTTTCTTT. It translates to CASSPLGQKNTEAFF. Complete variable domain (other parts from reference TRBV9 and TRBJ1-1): DSGVTQTPKHLITATGQRVTLRCSPRSGDLSVYWYQQSLDQGLQFLIQYYNGEERAKGNILERFSAQQFPDLHSELNLSSLELGDSALYFCASSPLGQKNTEAFFGQGTRLTVV.

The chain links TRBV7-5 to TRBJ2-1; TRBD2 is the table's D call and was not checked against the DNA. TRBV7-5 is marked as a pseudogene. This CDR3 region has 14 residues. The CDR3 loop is CASSLGGPKNEQFF. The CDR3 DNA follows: TGTGCCAGCAGCTTGGGGGGGCCAAAAAATGAGCAGTTCTTC.

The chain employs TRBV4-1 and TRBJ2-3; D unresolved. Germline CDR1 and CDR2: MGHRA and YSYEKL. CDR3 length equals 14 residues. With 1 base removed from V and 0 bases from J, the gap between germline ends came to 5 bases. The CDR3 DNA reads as TGCGCCAGCAGCCAAGGAGACAGCACAGATACGCAGTATTTT. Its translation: CASSQGDSTDTQYF.

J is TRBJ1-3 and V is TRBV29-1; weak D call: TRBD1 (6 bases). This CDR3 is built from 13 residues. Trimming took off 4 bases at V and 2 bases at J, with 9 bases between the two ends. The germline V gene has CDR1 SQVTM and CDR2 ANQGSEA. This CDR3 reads CSVVRDTGNTIYF. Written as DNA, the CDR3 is TGCAGCGTTGTTAGGGACACTGGAAACACCATATATTTT.

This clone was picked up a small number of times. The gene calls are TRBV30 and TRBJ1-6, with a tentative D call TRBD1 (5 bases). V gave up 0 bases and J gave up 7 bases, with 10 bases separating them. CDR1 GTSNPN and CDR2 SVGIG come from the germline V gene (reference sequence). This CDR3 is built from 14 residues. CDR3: CAWSVTGRNSPLHF. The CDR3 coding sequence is TGTGCCTGGAGTGTAACGGGACGGAATTCACCCCTCCACTTT.

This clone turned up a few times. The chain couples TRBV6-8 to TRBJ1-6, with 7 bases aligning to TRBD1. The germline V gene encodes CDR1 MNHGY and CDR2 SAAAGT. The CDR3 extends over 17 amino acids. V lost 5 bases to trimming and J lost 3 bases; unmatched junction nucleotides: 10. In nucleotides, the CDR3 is TGTGCCAGCAGTCCCCTCGACAGGGCCAACTATAATTCACCCCTCCACTTT. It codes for CASSPLDRANYNSPLHF.

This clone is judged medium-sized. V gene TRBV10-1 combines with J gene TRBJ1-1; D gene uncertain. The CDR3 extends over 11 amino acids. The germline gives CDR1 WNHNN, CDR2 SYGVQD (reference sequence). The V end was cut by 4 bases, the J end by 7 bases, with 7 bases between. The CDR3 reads CASSGGGEAFF. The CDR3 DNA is TGCGCCAGCAGTGGAGGCGGTGAAGCTTTCTTT.

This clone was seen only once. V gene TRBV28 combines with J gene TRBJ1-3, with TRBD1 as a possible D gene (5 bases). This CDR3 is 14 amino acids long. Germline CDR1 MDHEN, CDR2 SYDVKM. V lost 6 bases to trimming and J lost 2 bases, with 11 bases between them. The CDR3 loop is CASRNQGTGNTIYF. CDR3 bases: TGTGCCAGCAGAAACCAGGGAACTGGAAACACCATATATTTT.

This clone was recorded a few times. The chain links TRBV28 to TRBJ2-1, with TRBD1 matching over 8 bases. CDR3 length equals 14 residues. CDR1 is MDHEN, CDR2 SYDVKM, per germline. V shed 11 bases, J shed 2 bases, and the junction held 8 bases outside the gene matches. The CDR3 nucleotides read TGTGCCCGCGTCCAGGGGGCTCCCTACAATGAGCAGTTCTTC. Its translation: CARVQGAPYNEQFF.

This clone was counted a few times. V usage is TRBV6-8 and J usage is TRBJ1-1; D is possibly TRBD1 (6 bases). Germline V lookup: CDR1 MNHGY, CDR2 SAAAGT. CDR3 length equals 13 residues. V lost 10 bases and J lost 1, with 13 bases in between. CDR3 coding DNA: TGTGCCACCCACACAGGGACGAACACTGAAGCTTTCTTT. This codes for CATHTGTNTEAFF.